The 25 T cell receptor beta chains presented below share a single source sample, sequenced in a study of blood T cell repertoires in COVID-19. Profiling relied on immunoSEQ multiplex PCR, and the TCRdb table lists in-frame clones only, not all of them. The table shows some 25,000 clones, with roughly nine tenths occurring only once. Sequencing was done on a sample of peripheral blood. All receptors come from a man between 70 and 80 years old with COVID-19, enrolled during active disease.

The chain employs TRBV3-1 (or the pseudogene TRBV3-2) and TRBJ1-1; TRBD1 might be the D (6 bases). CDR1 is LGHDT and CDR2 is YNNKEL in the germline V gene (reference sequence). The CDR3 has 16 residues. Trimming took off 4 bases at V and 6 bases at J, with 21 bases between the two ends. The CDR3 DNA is TGTGCCAGCAGCCGGGGCAGGGGAATTCGGATTGCTGAAGCTTTCTTT. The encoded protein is CASSRGRGIRIAEAFF.

CDR3 sequence: CSAGQFNTEAFF. In DNA, the CDR3 is TGCAGCGCGGGACAATTCAACACTGAAGCTTTCTTT. The chain joins TRBV29-1 to TRBJ1-1; a weak D match, TRBD1 (6 bases). V lost 7 bases and J lost 2, with 11 bases in between. Per germline, CDR1 SQVTM and CDR2 ANQGSEA. The CDR3 covers 12 residues.

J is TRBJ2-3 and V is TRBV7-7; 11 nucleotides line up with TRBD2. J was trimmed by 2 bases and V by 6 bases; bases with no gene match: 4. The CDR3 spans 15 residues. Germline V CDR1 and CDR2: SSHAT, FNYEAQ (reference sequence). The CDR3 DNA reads TGTGCCAGCAGTCCGGGACTAGCGGTCACAGATACGCAGTATTTT. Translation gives CASSPGLAVTDTQYF. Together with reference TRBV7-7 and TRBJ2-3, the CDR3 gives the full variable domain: GAGVSQSPRYKVTKRGQDVTLRCDPISSHATLYWYQQALGQGPEFLTYFNYEAQPDKSGLPSDRFSAERPEGSISTLTIQRTEQRDSAMYRCASSPGLAVTDTQYFGPGTRLTVL.

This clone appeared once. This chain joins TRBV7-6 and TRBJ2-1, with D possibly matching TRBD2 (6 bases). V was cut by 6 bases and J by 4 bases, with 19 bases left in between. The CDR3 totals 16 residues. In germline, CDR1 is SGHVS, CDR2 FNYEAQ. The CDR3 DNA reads TGTGCCAGCAGTAGAGGGGAGGAGTCCCTTTACAATGAGCAGTTCTTC. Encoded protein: CASSRGEESLYNEQFF.

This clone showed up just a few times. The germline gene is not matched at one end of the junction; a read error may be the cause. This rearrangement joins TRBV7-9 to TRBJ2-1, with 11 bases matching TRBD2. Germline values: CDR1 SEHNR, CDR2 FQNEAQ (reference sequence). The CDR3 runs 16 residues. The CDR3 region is CASSRTSGSVYTEQFF. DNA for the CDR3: TGTGCCAGCAGTCGAACTAGCGGGAGTGTCTACACTGAGCAGTTCTTC.

In nucleotides, the CDR3 is TGTGCCAGCTCACCACTGGACAGTATAAAGGGCTACACCTTC. Encoded protein: CASSPLDSIKGYTF. The chain recombines TRBV18 with TRBJ1-2; tentatively, D is TRBD1 (6 bases). Trimming took 1 base from V and 8 from J, leaving 14 bases between them. CDR3 length: 14 residues. CDR1 and CDR2 (germline): KGHSH, LQKENI.

CDR3 in amino acids: CASGLVRGDTEAFF. CDR3 nucleotide sequence: TGTGCTAGTGGTTTGGTCCGGGGGGACACTGAAGCTTTCTTT. V usage is TRBV12-5 and J usage is TRBJ1-1; maybe TRBD1 (5 bases). The CDR3 has 14 residues. V dropped 0 bases and J dropped 3 bases, with 8 bases sitting between them. Germline lookup yields CDR1 LGHNT and CDR2 FRNRAP.

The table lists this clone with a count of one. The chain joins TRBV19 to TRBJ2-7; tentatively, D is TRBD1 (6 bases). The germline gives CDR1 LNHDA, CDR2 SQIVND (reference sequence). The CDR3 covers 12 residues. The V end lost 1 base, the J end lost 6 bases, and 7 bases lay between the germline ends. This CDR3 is CASSIGGGEQYF. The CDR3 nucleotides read TGTGCCAGTAGTATAGGAGGGGGCGAGCAGTACTTC.

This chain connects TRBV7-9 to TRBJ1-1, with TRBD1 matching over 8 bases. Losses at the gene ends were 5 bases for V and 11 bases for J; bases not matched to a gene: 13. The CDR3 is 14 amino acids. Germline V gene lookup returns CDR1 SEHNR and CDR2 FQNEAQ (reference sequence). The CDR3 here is CASSPLGQGAGAFF. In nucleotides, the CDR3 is TGTGCCAGCAGCCCCCTGGGGCAGGGGGCTGGTGCTTTCTTT.

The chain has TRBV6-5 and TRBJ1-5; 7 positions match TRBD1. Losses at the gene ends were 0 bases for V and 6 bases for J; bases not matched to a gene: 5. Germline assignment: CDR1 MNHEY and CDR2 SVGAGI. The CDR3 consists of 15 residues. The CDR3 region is CASSYSRTGSQPQHF. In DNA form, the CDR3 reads TGTGCCAGCAGTTACTCCCGGACAGGCAGTCAGCCCCAGCATTTT.

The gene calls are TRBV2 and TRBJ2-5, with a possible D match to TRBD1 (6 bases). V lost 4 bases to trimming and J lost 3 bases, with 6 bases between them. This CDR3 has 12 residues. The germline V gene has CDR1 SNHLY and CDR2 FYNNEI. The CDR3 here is CASSGQEETQYF. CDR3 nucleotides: TGTGCCAGCAGTGGACAGGAAGAGACCCAGTACTTC.

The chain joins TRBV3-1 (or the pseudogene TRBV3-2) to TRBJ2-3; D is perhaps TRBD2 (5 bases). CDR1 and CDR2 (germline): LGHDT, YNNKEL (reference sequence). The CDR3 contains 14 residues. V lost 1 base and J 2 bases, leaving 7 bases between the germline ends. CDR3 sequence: CASSQGTYTDTQYF. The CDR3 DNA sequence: TGTGCCAGCAGCCAAGGGACTTACACAGATACGCAGTATTTT.

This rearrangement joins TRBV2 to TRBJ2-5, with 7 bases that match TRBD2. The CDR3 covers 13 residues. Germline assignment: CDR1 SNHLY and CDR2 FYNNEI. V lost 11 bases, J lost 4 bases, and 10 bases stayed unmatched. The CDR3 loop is CAGGGGPLETQYF. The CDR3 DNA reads TGTGCCGGTGGGGGGGGACCCTTAGAGACCCAGTACTTC.

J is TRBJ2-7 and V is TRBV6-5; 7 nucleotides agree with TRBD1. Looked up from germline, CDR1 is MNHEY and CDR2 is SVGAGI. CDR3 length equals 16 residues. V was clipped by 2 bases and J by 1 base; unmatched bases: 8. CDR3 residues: CASSYRRTGMSYEQYF. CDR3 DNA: TGTGCCAGCAGTTACCGGCGGACAGGAATGTCCTACGAGCAGTACTTC.

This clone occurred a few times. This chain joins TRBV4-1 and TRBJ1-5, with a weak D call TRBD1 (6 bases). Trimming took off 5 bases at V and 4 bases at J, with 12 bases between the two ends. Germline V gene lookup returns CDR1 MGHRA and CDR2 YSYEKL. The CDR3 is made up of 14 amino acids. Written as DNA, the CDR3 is TGCGCCAGCAGCTCCGGACAGCTGAATCAGCCCCAGCATTTT. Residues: CASSSGQLNQPQHF.

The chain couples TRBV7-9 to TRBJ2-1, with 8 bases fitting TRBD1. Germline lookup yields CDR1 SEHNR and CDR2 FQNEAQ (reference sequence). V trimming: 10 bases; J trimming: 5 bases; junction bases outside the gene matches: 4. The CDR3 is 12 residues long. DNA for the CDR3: TGTGCCACCGACAGGGGCCACAATGAGCAGTTCTTC. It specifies CATDRGHNEQFF.

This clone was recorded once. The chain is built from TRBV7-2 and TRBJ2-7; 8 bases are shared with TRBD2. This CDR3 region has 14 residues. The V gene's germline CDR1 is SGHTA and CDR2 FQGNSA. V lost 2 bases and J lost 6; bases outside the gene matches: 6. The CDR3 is CASSLSAAGGEQYF. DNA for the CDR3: TGTGCCAGCAGCTTATCTGCGGCGGGGGGCGAGCAGTACTTC. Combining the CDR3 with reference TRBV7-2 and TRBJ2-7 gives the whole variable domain GAGVSQSPSNKVTEKGKDVELRCDPISGHTALYWYRQSLGQGLEFLIYFQGNSAPDKSGLPSDRFSAERTGGSVSTLTIQRTQQEDSAVYLCASSLSAAGGEQYFGPGTRLTVT.

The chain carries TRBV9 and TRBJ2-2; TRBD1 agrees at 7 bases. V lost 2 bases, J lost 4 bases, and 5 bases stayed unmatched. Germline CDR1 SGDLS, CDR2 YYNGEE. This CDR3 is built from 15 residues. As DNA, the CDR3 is TGTGCCAGCAGCGTCGGGGACAGCGCCACCGGGGAGCTGTTTTTT. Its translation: CASSVGDSATGELFF.

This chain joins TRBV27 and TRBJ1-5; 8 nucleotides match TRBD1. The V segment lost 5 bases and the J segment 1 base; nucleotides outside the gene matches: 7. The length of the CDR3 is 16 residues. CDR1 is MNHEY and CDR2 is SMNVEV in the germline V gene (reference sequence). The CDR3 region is CASSPGTGTSNQPQHF. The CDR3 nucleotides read TGTGCCAGCAGTCCCGGGACAGGCACCAGCAATCAGCCCCAGCATTTT.

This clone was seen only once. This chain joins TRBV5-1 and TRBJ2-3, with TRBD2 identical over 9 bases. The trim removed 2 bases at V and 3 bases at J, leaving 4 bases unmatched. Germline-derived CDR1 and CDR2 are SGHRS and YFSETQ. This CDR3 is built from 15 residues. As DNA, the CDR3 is TGCGCCAGCAGCTTACACCTAGCGGGAACAGATACGCAGTATTTT. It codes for CASSLHLAGTDTQYF.

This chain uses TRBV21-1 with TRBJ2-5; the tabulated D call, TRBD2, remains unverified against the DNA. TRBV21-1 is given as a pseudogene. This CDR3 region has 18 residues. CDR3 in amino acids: CASSKGDGLAEYWGTQYF. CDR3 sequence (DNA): TGTGCCAGCAGCAAAGGGGACGGACTAGCGGAGTACTGGGGGACCCAGTACTTC.

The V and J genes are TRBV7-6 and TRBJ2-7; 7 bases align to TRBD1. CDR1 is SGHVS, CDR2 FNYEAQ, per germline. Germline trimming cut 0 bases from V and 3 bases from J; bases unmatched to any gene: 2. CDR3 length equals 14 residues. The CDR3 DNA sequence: TGTGCCAGCAGCTTAGCGGGACAGAACTACGAGCAGTACTTC. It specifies CASSLAGQNYEQYF.

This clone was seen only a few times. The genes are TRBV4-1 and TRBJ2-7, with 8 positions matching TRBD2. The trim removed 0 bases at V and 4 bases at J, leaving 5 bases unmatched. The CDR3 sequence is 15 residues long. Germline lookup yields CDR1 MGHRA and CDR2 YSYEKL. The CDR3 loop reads CASSQEVSGTYEQYF. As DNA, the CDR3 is TGCGCCAGCAGCCAAGAGGTTAGCGGGACTTACGAGCAGTACTTC.

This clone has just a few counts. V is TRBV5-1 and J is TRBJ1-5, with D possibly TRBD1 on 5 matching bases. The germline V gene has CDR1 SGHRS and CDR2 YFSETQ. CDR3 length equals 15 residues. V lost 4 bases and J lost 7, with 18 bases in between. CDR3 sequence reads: CASSPWGGTGQPQHF. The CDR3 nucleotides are TGCGCCAGCAGCCCTTGGGGGGGGACGGGGCAGCCCCAGCATTTT.

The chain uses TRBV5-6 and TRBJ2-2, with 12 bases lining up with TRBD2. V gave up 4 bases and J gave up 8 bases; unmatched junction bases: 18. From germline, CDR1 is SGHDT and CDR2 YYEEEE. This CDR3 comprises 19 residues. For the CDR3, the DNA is TGTGCCAGCAGCAAATTCGGGTACGGACTAGCGGGGCCAAAGGGGGAGCTGTTTTTT. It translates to CASSKFGYGLAGPKGELFF.